These 10 T cell receptor beta chains came from one sample sequenced in a study of cytomegalovirus exposure and HLA in healthy donors. The study ran its PCR with 60 Vbeta and 13 Jbeta primers. Using immunoSEQ multiplex PCR, the repertoire was profiled, and TCRdb retains in-frame clones only, with some absent. The sample records around 200,000 clones, approximately 82% being singletons. What was sequenced was PBMCs. Every receptor here comes from a woman aged 45-65 years in good health and CMV-seropositive.

The V gene is TRBV7-2, the J gene TRBJ2-1; 11 nucleotides match TRBD2. CDR1 and CDR2 from the germline V gene are SGHTA and FQGNSA. The V and J ends lost 4 bases and 0 bases, in that order; junction bases with no gene match: 5. This CDR3 spans 17 amino acids. The CDR3 spells CASSSIAGGISYNEQFF. As DNA, the CDR3 is TGTGCCAGCAGCTCCATAGCGGGGGGGATCTCCTACAATGAGCAGTTCTTC.

CDR3 protein: CSVFLTGTIINEKLFF. CDR3 DNA sequence: TGCAGCGTTTTTCTGACGGGAACAATAATTAATGAAAAACTGTTTTTT. This sequence joins TRBV29-1 and TRBJ1-4, with no clear D. V gave up 5 bases and J gave up 4 bases, with 20 bases separating them. The CDR3 is 16 residues long. The germline CDR1 and CDR2 sequences are SQVTM and ANQGSEA.

This clone was seen a single time. The chain carries TRBV2 and TRBJ1-2; 11 positions match TRBD1. Germline V gives CDR1 SNHLY, CDR2 FYNNEI. V gave up 8 bases and J gave up 7 bases; unmatched junction bases: 9. The CDR3 is 14 amino acids. This chain's CDR3 is CASSNGQGARGYTF. In DNA, the CDR3 is TGTGCCAGCTCGAATGGACAGGGGGCGCGTGGCTACACCTTC.

This sequence joins TRBV19 and TRBJ2-2; tentatively, D is TRBD2 (6 bases). Trimming cost V 4 bases and J 6 bases, with 15 bases left between them. The CDR3 spans 15 residues. Germline CDR1 reads LNHDA; CDR2 reads SQIVND (reference sequence). CDR3 sequence reads: CASSRRDGVAGELFF. DNA of the CDR3: TGTGCCAGTAGTAGGAGGGACGGGGTTGCCGGGGAGCTGTTTTTT.

V and J are TRBV4-1 and TRBJ2-7, with 10 bases fitting TRBD2. The V gene end was trimmed by 0 bases and the J gene end by 5 bases; junction bases not matched to a gene: 16. Germline CDR1 is MGHRA and CDR2 is YSYEKL. The CDR3 covers 19 residues. CDR3 nucleotide sequence: TGCGCCAGCAGCCAAGATCCTAGCGGGGGAAATCCCTTTCGCGACGAGCAGTACTTC. Translation gives CASSQDPSGGNPFRDEQYF.

This clone was detected once. J is TRBJ2-1 and V is TRBV28, with 9 bases identical to TRBD2. Germline values: CDR1 MDHEN, CDR2 SYDVKM. This CDR3 is built from 16 residues. With V trimmed by 4 bases and J by 2 bases, 6 bases remained unmatched. The CDR3 protein is CASSSPAGGPYNEQFF. DNA of the CDR3: TGTGCCAGCAGTTCTCCAGCGGGGGGCCCCTACAATGAGCAGTTCTTC.

This chain uses TRBV7-2 with TRBJ1-6; a possible D gene is TRBD1 (6 bases). V lost 1 base and J lost 10, with 11 bases in between. Germline-derived CDR1 and CDR2 are SGHTA and FQGNSA. This CDR3 is built from 14 residues. The DNA for the CDR3 is TGTGCCAGCAGCTTAGGCACAGGGTACTCACCCCTCCACTTT. Its translation is CASSLGTGYSPLHF.

V gene TRBV2 combines with J gene TRBJ2-5, with 9 bases fitting TRBD1. CDR1 and CDR2 (germline): SNHLY, FYNNEI. V was pared by 7 bases and J by 4 bases, with 7 bases of the junction left unmatched. This CDR3 region has 14 residues. The CDR3 region is CASMLGQGRETQYF. The CDR3 nucleotides are TGTGCCAGCATGCTGGGACAGGGCAGAGAGACCCAGTACTTC.

The chain recombines TRBV30 with TRBJ2-5; TRBD2 might be the D (5 bases). The CDR3 contains 11 residues. The germline gives CDR1 GTSNPN, CDR2 SVGIG (reference sequence). Deletions cut 5 bases from V and 1 base from J, with 5 bases between. The CDR3: CAWGLQETQYF. In nucleotides, the CDR3 is TGTGCCTGGGGACTCCAAGAGACCCAGTACTTC.

The rearrangement links TRBV5-1 to TRBJ1-1, with unresolved D. Trimming took 3 bases from V and 5 from J, leaving 17 bases between them. The germline gives CDR1 SGHRS, CDR2 YFSETQ. This CDR3 is built from 15 residues. The CDR3 DNA reads TGCGCCAGCAGCTGGGGAGTCAGGCAAGGGACTGAAGCTTTCTTT. Translating gives CASSWGVRQGTEAFF.